This T cell receptor beta chain was recorded in a study of shared clonotypes between healthy human individuals. CD8 cells regarded as naive lacked CD45RO, were positively chosen for CCR7, and omitted terminally differentiated effector memory CD45RA+ cells. All donors qualified as healthy HIV-negative adults and had experienced no recent acute infections or vaccinations. General study points: Only blood samples were collected, and tissue repertoires likely differ. What rarefaction showed was incomplete sorted-subset sequencing despite large depth. It was the few donors that limited the genetic and exposure-history diversity represented.

Sequencing used immunoSEQ multiplex PCR; TCRdb keeps in-frame clones, though not all of them. The sample lists under 850,000 clones, roughly 92% occurring once. Trimming removed 8 bases at V and 9 bases at J, with 17 bases between. Germline V gene sequence: CDR1 MNHEY, CDR2 SVGAGI. The CDR3 contains 13 residues. Comment on this clone: Its target is not known.

The TCR comes from a man younger than 45 in good health. The chain combines TRBV6-5 with TRBJ2-1, with a tentative D call TRBD2 (6 bases). Sequences were obtained from naive CD8+ T cells sorted from blood. In DNA form, the CDR3 reads TGTGCCAGCGGCGCGGGGCCGTCAGCTGAGCAGTTCTTC. It specifies CASGAGPSAEQFF.